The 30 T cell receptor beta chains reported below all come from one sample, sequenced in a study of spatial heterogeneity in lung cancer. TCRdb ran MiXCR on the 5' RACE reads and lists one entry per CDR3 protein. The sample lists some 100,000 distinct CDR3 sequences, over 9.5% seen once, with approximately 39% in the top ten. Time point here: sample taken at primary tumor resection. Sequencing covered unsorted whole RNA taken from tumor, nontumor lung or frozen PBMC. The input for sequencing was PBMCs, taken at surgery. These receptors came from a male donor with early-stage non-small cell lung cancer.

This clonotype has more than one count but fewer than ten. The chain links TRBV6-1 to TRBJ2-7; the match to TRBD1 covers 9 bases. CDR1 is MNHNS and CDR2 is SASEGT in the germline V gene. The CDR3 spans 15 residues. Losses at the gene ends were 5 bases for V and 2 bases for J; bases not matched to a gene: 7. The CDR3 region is CASSKGQGLTYEQYF. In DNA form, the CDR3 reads TGTGCCAGCAGTAAAGGACAGGGGTTAACCTACGAGCAGTACTTC.

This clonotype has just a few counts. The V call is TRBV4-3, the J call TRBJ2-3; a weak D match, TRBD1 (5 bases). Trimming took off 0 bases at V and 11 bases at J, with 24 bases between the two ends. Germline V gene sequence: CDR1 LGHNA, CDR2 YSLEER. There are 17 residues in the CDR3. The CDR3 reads CASSQDFRAGHPREQYF. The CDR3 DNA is TGCGCCAGCAGCCAAGATTTTCGGGCAGGGCATCCTAGAGAGCAGTATTTT.

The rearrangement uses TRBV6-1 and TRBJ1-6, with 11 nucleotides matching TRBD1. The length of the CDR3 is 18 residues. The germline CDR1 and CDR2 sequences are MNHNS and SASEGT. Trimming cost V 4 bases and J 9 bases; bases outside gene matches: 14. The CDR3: CASSGVARTGGLGSPLHF. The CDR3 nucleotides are TGTGCCAGCAGTGGGGTAGCTCGGACAGGGGGCTTAGGTTCACCCCTCCACTTT.

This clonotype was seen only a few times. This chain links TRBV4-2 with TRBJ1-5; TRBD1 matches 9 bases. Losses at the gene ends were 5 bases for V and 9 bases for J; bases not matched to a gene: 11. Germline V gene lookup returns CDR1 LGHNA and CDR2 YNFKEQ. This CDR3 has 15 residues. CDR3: CASSSHEQGARPQHF. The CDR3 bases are TGTGCCAGCAGCTCCCATGAACAGGGGGCAAGGCCCCAGCATTTT.

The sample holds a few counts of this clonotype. DNA for the CDR3: TGTGCCAGCAGTTCCCCGGCTGGACGGCAAGAGACCCAGTACTTC. It translates to CASSSPAGRQETQYF. The V gene is TRBV28, the J gene TRBJ2-5; D unclear. The ends were cut back, 4 bases at V and 2 bases at J, with 14 bases in the middle. The CDR3 is made up of 15 amino acids. The germline V gene encodes CDR1 MDHEN and CDR2 SYDVKM.

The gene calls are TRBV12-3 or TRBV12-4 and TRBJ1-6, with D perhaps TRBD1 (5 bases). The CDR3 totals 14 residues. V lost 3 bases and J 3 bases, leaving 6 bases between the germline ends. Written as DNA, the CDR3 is TGTGCCAGCAGTTTTAGGGGCTATAATTCACCCCTCCACTTT. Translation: CASSFRGYNSPLHF.

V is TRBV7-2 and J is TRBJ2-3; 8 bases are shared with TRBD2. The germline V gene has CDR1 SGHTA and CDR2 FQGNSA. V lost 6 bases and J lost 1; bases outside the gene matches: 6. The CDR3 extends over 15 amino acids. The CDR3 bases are TGTGCCAGCAGACCCCAGACTAGCGGCACAGATACGCAGTATTTT. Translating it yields CASRPQTSGTDTQYF.

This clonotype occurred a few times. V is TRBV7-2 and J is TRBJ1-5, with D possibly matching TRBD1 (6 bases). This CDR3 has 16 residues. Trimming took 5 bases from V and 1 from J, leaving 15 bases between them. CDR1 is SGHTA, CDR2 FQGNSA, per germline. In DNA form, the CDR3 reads TGTGCCAGCAGCGACAGGAAAAAGGGAAGCAATCAGCCCCAGCATTTT. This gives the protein CASSDRKKGSNQPQHF.

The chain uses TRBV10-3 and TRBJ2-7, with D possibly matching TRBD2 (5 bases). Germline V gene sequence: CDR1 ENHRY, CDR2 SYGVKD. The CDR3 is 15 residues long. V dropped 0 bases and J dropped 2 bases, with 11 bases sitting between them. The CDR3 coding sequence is TGTGCCATCAGTGAGTCAGGCCCCGGGGCCTACGAGCAGTACTTC. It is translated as CAISESGPGAYEQYF.

The chain's CDR3 is CAISQTGTSGSPGELFF. The CDR3 bases are TGTGCCATCAGCCAAACCGGGACTAGCGGGAGCCCCGGGGAGCTGTTTTTT. V is TRBV10-3 and J is TRBJ2-2; 14 positions match TRBD2. The CDR3 has 17 residues. Germline V lookup: CDR1 ENHRY, CDR2 SYGVKD. V dropped 6 bases and J dropped 6; count of bases not matched to a gene: 9.

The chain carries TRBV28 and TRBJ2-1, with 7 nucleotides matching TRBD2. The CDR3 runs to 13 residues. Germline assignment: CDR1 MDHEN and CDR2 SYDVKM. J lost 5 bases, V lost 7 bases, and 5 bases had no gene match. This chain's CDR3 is CASIGRSNNEQFF. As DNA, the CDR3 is TGTGCCAGCATCGGGAGGTCCAACAATGAGCAGTTCTTC.

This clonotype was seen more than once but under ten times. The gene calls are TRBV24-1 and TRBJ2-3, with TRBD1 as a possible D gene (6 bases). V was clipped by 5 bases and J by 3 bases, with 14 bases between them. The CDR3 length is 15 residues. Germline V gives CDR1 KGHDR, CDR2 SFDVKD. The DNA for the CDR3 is TGTGCCACCAGTGCACCCCGAGGGGGAACAGATACGCAGTATTTT. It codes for CATSAPRGGTDTQYF.

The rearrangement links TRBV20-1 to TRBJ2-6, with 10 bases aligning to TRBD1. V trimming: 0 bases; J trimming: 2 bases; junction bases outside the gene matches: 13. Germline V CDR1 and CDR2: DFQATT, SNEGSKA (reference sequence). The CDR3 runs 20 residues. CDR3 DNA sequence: TGCAGTGCTAGAGAGCCGATGGGGACAGGGGCTTCCGCTGGGGCCAACGTCCTGACTTTC. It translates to CSAREPMGTGASAGANVLTF.

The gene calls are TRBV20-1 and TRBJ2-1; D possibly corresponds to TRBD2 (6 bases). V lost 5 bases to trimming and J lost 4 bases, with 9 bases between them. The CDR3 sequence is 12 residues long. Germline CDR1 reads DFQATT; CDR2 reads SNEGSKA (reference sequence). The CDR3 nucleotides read TGCAGTGCTGATAGCGGTTACAATGAGCAGTTCTTC. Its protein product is CSADSGYNEQFF.

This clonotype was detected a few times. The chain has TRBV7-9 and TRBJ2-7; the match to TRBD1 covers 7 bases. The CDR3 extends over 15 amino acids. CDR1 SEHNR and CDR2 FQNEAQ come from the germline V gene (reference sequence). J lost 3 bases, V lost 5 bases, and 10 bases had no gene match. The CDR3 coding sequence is TGTGCCAGCAGCAGCCGGGACAGCCTGCACTACGAGCAGTACTTC. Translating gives CASSSRDSLHYEQYF.

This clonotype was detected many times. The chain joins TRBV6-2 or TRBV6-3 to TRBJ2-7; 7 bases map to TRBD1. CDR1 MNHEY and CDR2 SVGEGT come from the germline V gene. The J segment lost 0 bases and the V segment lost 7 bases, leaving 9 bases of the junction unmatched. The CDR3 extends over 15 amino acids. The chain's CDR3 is CASKIPGTASYEQYF. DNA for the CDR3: TGTGCCAGCAAAATCCCGGGGACAGCCTCCTACGAGCAGTACTTC.

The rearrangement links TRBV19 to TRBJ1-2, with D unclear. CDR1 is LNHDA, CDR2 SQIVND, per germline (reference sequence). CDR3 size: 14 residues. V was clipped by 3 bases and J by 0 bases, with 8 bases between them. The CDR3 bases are TGTGCCAGTAGTATGACCGCATCTAACTATGGCTACACCTTC. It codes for CASSMTASNYGYTF.

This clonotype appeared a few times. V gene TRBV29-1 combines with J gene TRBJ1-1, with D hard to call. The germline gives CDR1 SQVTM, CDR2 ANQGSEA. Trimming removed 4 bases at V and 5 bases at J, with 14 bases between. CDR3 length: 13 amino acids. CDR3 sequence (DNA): TGCAGCGTTGCGCCCTTGGGCAGGACTGAAGCTTTCTTT. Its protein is CSVAPLGRTEAFF.

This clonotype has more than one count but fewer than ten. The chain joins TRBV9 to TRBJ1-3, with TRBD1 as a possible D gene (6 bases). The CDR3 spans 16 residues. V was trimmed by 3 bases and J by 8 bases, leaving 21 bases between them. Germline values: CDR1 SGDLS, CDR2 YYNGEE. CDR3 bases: TGTGCCAGCAGCGACAGGGACATCATTAAGGGAGACACCATATATTTT. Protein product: CASSDRDIIKGDTIYF.

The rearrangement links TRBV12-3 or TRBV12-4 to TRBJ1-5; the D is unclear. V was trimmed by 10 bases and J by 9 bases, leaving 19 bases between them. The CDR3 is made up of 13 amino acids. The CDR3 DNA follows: TGTGCCATCACTTCAGGCGCAGCTCGGCCCCAGCATTTT. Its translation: CAITSGAARPQHF.

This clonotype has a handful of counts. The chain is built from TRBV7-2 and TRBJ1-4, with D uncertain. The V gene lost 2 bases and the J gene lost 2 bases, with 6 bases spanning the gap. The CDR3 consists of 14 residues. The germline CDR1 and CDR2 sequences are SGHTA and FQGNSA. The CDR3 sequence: CASSLQPTNEKLFF. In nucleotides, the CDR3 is TGTGCCAGCAGCTTACAACCGACTAATGAAAAACTGTTTTTT.

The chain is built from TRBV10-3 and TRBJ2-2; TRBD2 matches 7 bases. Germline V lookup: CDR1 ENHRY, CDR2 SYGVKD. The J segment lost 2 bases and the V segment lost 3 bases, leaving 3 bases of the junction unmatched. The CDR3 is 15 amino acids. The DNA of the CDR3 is TGTGCCATCAGTGAAATAGCGGGCAACACCGGGGAGCTGTTTTTT. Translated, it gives CAISEIAGNTGELFF.

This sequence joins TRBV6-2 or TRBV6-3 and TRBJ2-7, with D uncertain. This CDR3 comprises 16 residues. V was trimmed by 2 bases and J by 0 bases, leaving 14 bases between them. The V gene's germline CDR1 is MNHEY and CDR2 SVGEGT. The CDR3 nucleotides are TGTGCCAGCAGTTACCGAGGTCAGGTCAACTCCTACGAGCAGTACTTC. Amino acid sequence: CASSYRGQVNSYEQYF.

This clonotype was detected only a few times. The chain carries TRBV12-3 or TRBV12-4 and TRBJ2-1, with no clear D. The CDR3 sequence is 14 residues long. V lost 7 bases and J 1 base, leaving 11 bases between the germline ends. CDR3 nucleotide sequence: TGTGCCAGCATTTGGGTTGGGTCCTACAATGAGCAGTTCTTC. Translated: CASIWVGSYNEQFF.

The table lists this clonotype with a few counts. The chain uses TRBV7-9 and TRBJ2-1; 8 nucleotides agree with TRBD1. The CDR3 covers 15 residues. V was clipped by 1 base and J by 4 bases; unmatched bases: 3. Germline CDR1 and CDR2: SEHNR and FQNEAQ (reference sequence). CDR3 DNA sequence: TGTGCCAGCAGCTTAGAAGGACAGGGTTACAATGAGCAGTTCTTC. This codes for CASSLEGQGYNEQFF. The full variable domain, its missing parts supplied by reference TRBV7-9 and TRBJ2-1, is DTGVSQNPRHKITKRGQNVTFRCDPISEHNRLYWYRQTLGQGPEFLTYFQNEAQLEKSRLLSDRFSAERPKGSFSTLEIQRTEQGDSAMYLCASSLEGQGYNEQFFGPGTRLTVL.

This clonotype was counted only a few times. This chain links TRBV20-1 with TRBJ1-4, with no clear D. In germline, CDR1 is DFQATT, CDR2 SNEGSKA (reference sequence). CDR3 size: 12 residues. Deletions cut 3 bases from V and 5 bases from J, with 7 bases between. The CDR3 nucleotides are TGCAGTGCTAGTCAGCCAAATGAAAAACTGTTTTTT. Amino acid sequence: CSASQPNEKLFF.

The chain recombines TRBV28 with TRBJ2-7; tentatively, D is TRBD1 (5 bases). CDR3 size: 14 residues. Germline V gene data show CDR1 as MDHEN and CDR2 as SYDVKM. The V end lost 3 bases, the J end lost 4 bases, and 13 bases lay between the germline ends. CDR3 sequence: CASSFVDKFYEQYF. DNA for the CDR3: TGTGCCAGCAGTTTTGTGGACAAGTTTTACGAGCAGTACTTC.

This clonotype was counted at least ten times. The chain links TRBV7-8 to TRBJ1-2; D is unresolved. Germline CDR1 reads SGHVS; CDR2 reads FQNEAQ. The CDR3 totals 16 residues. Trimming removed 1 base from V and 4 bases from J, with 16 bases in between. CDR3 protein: CASSLESWGVLYGYTF. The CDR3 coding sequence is TGTGCCAGCAGCTTAGAGTCTTGGGGTGTACTCTATGGCTACACCTTC.

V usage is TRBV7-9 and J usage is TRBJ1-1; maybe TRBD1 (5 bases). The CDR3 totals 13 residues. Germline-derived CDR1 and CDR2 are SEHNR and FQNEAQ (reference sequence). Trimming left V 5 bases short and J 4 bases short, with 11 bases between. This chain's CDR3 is CASSPRGVTEAFF. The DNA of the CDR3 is TGTGCCAGCAGCCCACGGGGGGTCACTGAAGCTTTCTTT.

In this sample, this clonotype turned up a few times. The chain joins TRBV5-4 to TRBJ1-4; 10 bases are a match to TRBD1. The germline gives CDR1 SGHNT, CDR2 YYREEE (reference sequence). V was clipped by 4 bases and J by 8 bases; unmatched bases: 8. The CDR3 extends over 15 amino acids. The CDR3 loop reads CASSDPGQGQEKLFF. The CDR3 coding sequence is TGTGCCAGCAGCGATCCGGGACAGGGGCAGGAAAAACTGTTTTTT.